Listed below are T cell receptor beta chains from one sample, sequenced in a study of shared clonotypes between healthy human individuals. Clones were read by immunoSEQ multiplex PCR, and TCRdb kept only the in-frame ones, dropping some. Among 450,000 to 650,000 clones, roughly four fifths were seen once, and the ten largest hold about 12%. Specimen: PBMCs. Every receptor here comes from a woman aged 40 to 50 in good health. Some clones in this sample may be carry-over from other donors' samples. Each CDR3 is given with its conserved first and last residue. A D gene is named only where the DNA matches it firmly. Clone size is shown for a subset of rows, as once, few, many or a class of expanded clone.

j_gene	d_gene	v_gene	abundance	CDR3aa	CDR3nt
TRBJ1-2	TRBD1	TRBV30	-	CAWAGQGNGYTF	TGTGCCTGGGCGGGACAGGGGAATGGCTACACCTTC
TRBJ1-2	-	TRBV29-1	-	CSVDIGSYGYTF	TGCAGCGTTGATATAGGGTCCTATGGCTACACCTTC
TRBJ2-7	TRBD1	TRBV6-6	-	CASSVPGQGSYEQYF	TGTGCCAGCAGTGTACCGGGACAGGGGTCCTACGAGCAGTACTTC
TRBJ2-7	TRBD1	TRBV19	-	CASSPLSGTGNYEQYF	TGTGCCAGTAGTCCTCTGTCCGGGACAGGAAATTACGAGCAGTACTTC
TRBJ2-7	TRBD2	TRBV5-1	once	CASSLAGSRGEQYF	TGCGCCAGCAGCTTAGCGGGAAGTCGGGGCGAGCAGTACTTC
TRBJ1-2	-	TRBV29-1	-	CSVEGTDGYTF	TGCAGCGTTGAAGGGACAGATGGCTACACCTTC
TRBJ2-2	-	TRBV5-1	few	CASSFGRTGELFF	TGCGCCAGCAGCTTCGGGCGGACGGGGGAGCTGTTTTTT
TRBJ1-1	-	TRBV28	-	CASSIRAAGVMNTEAFF	TGTGCCAGTTCGATACGGGCCGCCGGCGTAATGAACACTGAAGCTTTCTTT
TRBJ1-5	TRBD1	TRBV28	-	CASSSLEAGGYSNQPQHF	TGTGCCAGCAGTTCGTTAGAAGCAGGGGGATATAGCAATCAGCCCCAGCATTTT
TRBJ1-1	TRBD1	TRBV29-1	-	CSVPGQGNTEAFF	TGCAGCGTGCCGGGACAGGGGAACACTGAAGCTTTCTTT
TRBJ2-7	TRBD2	TRBV19	-	CASSRGLQSYEQYF	TGTGCCAGTAGTAGGGGACTACAGTCCTACGAGCAGTACTTC
TRBJ2-2	TRBD2	TRBV5-1	-	CASSGLAGTGELFF	TGCGCCAGCTCCGGACTAGCGGGCACCGGGGAGCTGTTTTTT
TRBJ2-2	-	TRBV29-1	-	CSVAQQLVNGELFF	TGCAGCGTTGCCCAACAACTAGTGAACGGGGAGCTGTTTTTT
TRBJ2-7	TRBD1	TRBV29-1	-	CSVSSLTGDVNEQYF	TGCAGCGTTTCCTCCCTGACAGGGGATGTCAACGAGCAGTACTTC
TRBJ2-1	-	TRBV25-1	-	CASSEYIGTSYNEQFF	TGTGCCAGCAGTGAATATATTGGGACCTCCTACAATGAGCAGTTCTTC
TRBJ2-7	TRBD1	TRBV2	-	CASRVDRGRQYF	TGTGCCAGCAGAGTTGACAGGGGGAGGCAGTACTTC
TRBJ2-4	-	TRBV6-6	-	CASMSGTGQNIQYF	TGTGCCAGCATGAGCGGGACAGGCCAAAACATTCAGTACTTC
TRBJ2-3	-	TRBV9	-	CASSVGASRTKDTQYF	TGTGCCAGCAGCGTAGGGGCTAGCAGGACAAAGGATACGCAGTATTTT
TRBJ2-6	-	TRBV7-6	-	CASSRISGANVLTF	TGTGCCAGCAGCCGCATCTCTGGGGCCAACGTCCTGACTTTC
TRBJ2-1	TRBD2	TRBV9	once	CASSKGLAEYNEQFF	TGTGCCAGCAGCAAAGGACTAGCGGAGTACAATGAGCAGTTCTTC
TRBJ1-2	TRBD1	TRBV7-2	-	CASSLQGQGYGYTF	TGTGCCAGCAGCTTACAGGGACAGGGGTATGGCTACACCTTC
TRBJ2-1	TRBD1	TRBV27	-	CASSLTQGATYNEQFF	TGTGCCAGCAGTTTAACACAGGGGGCGACCTACAATGAGCAGTTCTTC
TRBJ1-1	TRBD1	TRBV5-3	-	CARATDRLTEAFF	TGTGCCAGAGCTACGGACAGGCTCACTGAAGCTTTCTTT
TRBJ2-7	TRBD2	TRBV27	-	CASSLGLAGGPCEQYF	TGTGCCAGCAGCCTAGGACTAGCGGGAGGGCCTTGCGAGCAGTACTTC
TRBJ1-5	TRBD1	TRBV28	-	CASSLLRTGGRRNQPQHF	TGTGCCAGCAGTTTATTAAGGACAGGGGGAAGGCGCAATCAGCCCCAGCATTTT
TRBJ2-5	TRBD2	TRBV28	-	CASTYSGLAAQETQYF	TGTGCCAGCACCTACTCTGGACTAGCGGCTCAAGAGACCCAGTACTTC
TRBJ2-1	TRBD2	TRBV11-3	-	CASSLGLAGGNEQFF	TGTGCCAGCAGCTTAGGGCTAGCGGGAGGGAATGAGCAGTTCTTC
TRBJ2-5	-	TRBV21-1	-	CASSIYRVWAEQYF	TGTGCCAGCAGCATCTACAGGGTTTGGGCTGAGCAGTACTTC
TRBJ2-3	TRBD1	TRBV18	once	CASSPGQVEDTQYF	TGTGCCAGCTCCCCGGGACAGGTTGAAGATACGCAGTATTTT
TRBJ2-7	TRBD2	TRBV28	few	CASSIAGVSNEQYF	TGTGCCAGCAGTATCGCGGGAGTATCCAACGAGCAGTACTTC
TRBJ1-2	-	TRBV6-6	-	CASTPGFLYGYTF	TGTGCCAGCACCCCGGGGTTTCTCTATGGCTACACCTTC
TRBJ2-2	-	TRBV6-5	-	CASSLLGDTGELFF	TGTGCCAGCAGTCTTTTGGGGGACACCGGGGAGCTGTTTTTT
TRBJ2-5	-	TRBV2	-	CASAGTKETQYF	TGTGCCAGCGCCGGAACGAAGGAGACCCAGTACTTC
TRBJ2-3	TRBD1	TRBV4-2	-	CASSRDRADTQYF	TGTGCCAGCAGCCGGGACAGGGCAGATACGCAGTATTTT
TRBJ2-2	-	TRBV2	-	CASSELVGDTGELFF	TGTGCCAGCAGTGAATTAGTGGGGGATACCGGGGAGCTGTTTTTT
TRBJ1-2	-	TRBV2	many	CASRMPEPYGYTF	TGTGCCAGCAGGATGCCAGAACCTTATGGCTACACCTTC
TRBJ1-1	-	TRBV2	-	CASSEEGQNTEAFF	TGTGCCAGCAGTGAAGAGGGGCAGAACACTGAAGCTTTCTTT
TRBJ2-1	-	TRBV5-1	once	CASSLGGAASYNEQFF	TGCGCCAGCAGCTTGGGAGGAGCGGCCTCCTACAATGAGCAGTTCTTC
TRBJ2-6	TRBD1	TRBV7-2	-	CASSLEGASGANVLTF	TGTGCCAGCAGCTTAGAGGGGGCGTCTGGGGCCAACGTCCTGACTTTC
TRBJ2-1	-	TRBV28	many	CASSRGLEYNEQFF	TGTGCCAGCAGCCGGGGACTTGAATACAATGAGCAGTTCTTC